Listed below are T cell receptor beta chains from one sample, sequenced in a study of spatial heterogeneity in lung cancer. TCRdb used MiXCR to reprocess the 5' RACE reads, holding one entry per CDR3 protein. The repertoire holds about 85,000 distinct CDR3 sequences, with about a fifth as singletons. The specimen comprised PBMCs, sampled at surgery. The receptors were sampled from a male donor with early-stage non-small cell lung cancer. Both conserved end residues are trimmed from each CDR3.

CDR3aa	v_gene	j_gene
ASSSRDRVYNEQF	TRBV6-2/TRBV6-3	TRBJ2-1
SARPGSWLNTEAF	TRBV20-1	TRBJ1-1
ASSLRGINEKLF	TRBV12-3/TRBV12-4	TRBJ1-4
ASSLQIEETQY	TRBV7-9	TRBJ2-5
SATTGGSSYNEQF	TRBV20-1	TRBJ2-1
ASSNRDRLAEQY	TRBV9	TRBJ2-7
ASSRSGAEARIAKNIQY	TRBV3-1	TRBJ2-4
ASSPRAPGEQY	TRBV7-2	TRBJ2-7
SAREVGTRPHEQY	TRBV20-1	TRBJ2-7
ASSLDGAEEEQF	TRBV11-2	TRBJ2-1
ASSYTTAISHNEQF	TRBV6-2/TRBV6-3	TRBJ2-1
ASNWQRTGVH	TRBV25-1	TRBJ2-4
ASSPGVRGGTEAF	TRBV27	TRBJ1-1
ASGTGYGYT	TRBV19	TRBJ1-2
ASSFNEVAKNIQY	TRBV12-3/TRBV12-4	TRBJ2-4
SSRPGTGATEAF	TRBV20-1	TRBJ1-1
ASSPGTTNEAF	TRBV7-9	TRBJ1-1
ASSQEGVGRFFAGQY	TRBV4-1	TRBJ2-7
SASHHGGRVTDTQY	TRBV20-1	TRBJ2-3
ATTGGEETQY	TRBV28	TRBJ2-5
ASSTTSGRRNEQF	TRBV25-1	TRBJ2-1
ASSYPGAAQY	TRBV6-5	TRBJ2-3
ASSLSSRGGTLYNEQF	TRBV28	TRBJ2-1
SAGQASYEQY	TRBV29-1	TRBJ2-7
ASSPTPPGRGRSEQY	TRBV27	TRBJ2-7
ASSYLARSSYEQY	TRBV6-6	TRBJ2-7
ASSSGGGRNIQY	TRBV2	TRBJ2-4
SVIKPGDTDTQY	TRBV29-1	TRBJ2-3
ASSYGTPLYQETQY	TRBV6-2/TRBV6-3	TRBJ2-5
ASSLYPKPYEQY	TRBV27	TRBJ2-7
SVEGTSGGALAGTDTQY	TRBV29-1	TRBJ2-3
ASTFGGSPYEQY	TRBV11-3	TRBJ2-7
SVEGRANTGELF	TRBV29-1	TRBJ2-2
ASSAQPGQNTEAF	TRBV7-2	TRBJ1-1
ASSAGGRDEQY	TRBV6-6	TRBJ2-7
SVEDLEGLETQY	TRBV29-1	TRBJ2-5
ASSQEPQQFNSPLH	TRBV4-2	TRBJ1-6
ASSPEALSPEQF	TRBV5-1	TRBJ2-1
AISEYAGVTYEQY	TRBV10-3	TRBJ2-7
ASSTGTSGGSEQF	TRBV5-1	TRBJ2-1
ASSQDLPGTGELF	TRBV4-1	TRBJ2-2
AISGMGGEAYEQY	TRBV10-3	TRBJ2-7
SASPGLAGEAHNEQF	TRBV20-1	TRBJ2-1
ASSYWTENTEAF	TRBV6-2/TRBV6-3	TRBJ1-1
ASSLGATGLGD	TRBV11-3	TRBJ2-5
ATSPTGTYEQY	TRBV24-1	TRBJ2-7
ASSSWTSTDTQY	TRBV11-3	TRBJ2-3
ASRGGRINEKLF	TRBV6-6	TRBJ1-4
ASSLRVSSYEQY	TRBV5-1	TRBJ2-7
ASSLPDLTEQY	TRBV7-9	TRBJ2-7